This TCR beta chain was documented in a study of vaccination effects on CD4 cells after COVID-19. Sequenced by immunoSEQ multiplex PCR; TCRdb stores in-frame clones only, minus some. The sample holds tens of thousands of clones, under 75% seen once. Deletions cut 0 bases from V and 13 bases from J, with 22 bases between. The CDR3 has 16 residues. Germline CDR1 is MNHEY and CDR2 is SVGAGI. This clone was seen only once. Its antigen is not known. Before any sequencing was done, the ViraFEST assay used viral peptide pools to expand antigen-specific CD4+ T cells. At the end of nine to ten days of culture, CD4+ T cells were isolated. Each participant received a vaccine that was either BNT162b2 or mRNA-1273, given as two doses.

The origin of this receptor is a human donor who received a COVID-19 vaccine. The genes are TRBV6-5 and TRBJ2-1; D is perhaps TRBD1 (6 bases). Sequencing used CD4+ T cells from PBMCs cultured with HCoV-229E spike peptides, obtained after COVID-19 vaccination. CDR3 nucleotide sequence: TGTGCCAGCAGTTACTCGTACAGGGCAACTCCCCGCGAACAGTTCTTC. Protein sequence: CASSYSYRATPREQFF.